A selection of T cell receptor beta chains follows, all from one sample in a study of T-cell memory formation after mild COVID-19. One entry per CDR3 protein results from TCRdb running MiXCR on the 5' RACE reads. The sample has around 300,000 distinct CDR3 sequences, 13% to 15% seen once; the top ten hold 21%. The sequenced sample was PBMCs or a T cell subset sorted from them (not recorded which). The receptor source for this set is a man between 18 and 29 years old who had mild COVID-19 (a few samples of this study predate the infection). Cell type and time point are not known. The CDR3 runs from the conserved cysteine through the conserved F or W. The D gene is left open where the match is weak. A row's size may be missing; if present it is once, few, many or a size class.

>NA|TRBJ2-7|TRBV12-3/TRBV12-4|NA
CASNPQGQVEQYF
TGTGCCAGCAATCCCCAGGGGCAGGTAGAGCAGTACTTC
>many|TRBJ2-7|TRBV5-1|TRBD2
CASSFSGGAHYEQYF
TGCGCCAGCAGCTTTAGCGGGGGGGCCCACTACGAGCAGTACTTC
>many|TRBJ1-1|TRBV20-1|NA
CSARVQANTEAFF
TGCAGTGCTAGGGTACAGGCCAACACTGAAGCTTTCTTT
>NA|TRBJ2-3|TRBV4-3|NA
CASSQDPRGPTDTQYF
TGCGCCAGCAGCCAAGATCCTCGGGGGCCCACAGATACGCAGTATTTT
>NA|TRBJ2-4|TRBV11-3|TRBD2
CASSKTSGAKNIQYF
TGTGCCAGCAGCAAAACTAGCGGAGCCAAAAACATTCAGTACTTC
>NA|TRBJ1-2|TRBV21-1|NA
CASSGSGGGGYTF
TGTGCCAGCAGCGGAAGCGGTGGCGGTGGCTACACCTTC
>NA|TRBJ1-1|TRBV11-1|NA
CASSFFGALNTEAFF
TGTGCCAGCAGCTTCTTCGGGGCCCTGAACACTGAAGCTTTCTTT
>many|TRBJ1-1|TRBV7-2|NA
CASSFGGVTEAFF
TGTGCCAGCAGCTTCGGGGGAGTCACTGAAGCTTTCTTT
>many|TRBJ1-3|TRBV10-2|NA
CASRPQGIGNTIYF
TGCGCCAGCAGGCCCCAGGGAATCGGAAACACCATATATTTT
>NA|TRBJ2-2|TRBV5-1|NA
CASSDQGTGELFF
TGCGCCAGCAGCGATCAGGGAACCGGGGAGCTGTTTTTT
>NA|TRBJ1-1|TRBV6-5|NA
CASSYRGWDTEAFF
TGTGCCAGCAGTTACAGGGGGTGGGACACTGAAGCTTTCTTT
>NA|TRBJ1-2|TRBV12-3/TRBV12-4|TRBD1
CASSSGTGVILGDGYTF
TGTGCCAGCAGTTCCGGGACAGGGGTTATCCTTGGGGATGGCTACACCTTC
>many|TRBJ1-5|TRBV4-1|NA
CASSQDMVSNQPQHF
TGCGCCAGCAGCCAAGATATGGTTAGCAATCAGCCCCAGCATTTT
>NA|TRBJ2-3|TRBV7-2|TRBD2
CASSLDWRGGLDTQYF
TGTGCCAGCAGCTTAGATTGGCGGGGGGGGCTAGATACGCAGTATTTT
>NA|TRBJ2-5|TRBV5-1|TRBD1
CASSVTGQGRETQYF
TGCGCCAGCAGCGTCACGGGACAGGGTCGAGAGACCCAGTACTTC
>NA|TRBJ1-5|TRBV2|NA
CASSDGPDQPQHF
TGTGCCAGCAGTGATGGCCCCGATCAGCCCCAGCATTTT
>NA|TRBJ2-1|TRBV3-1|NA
CASSVSPPGSSYNEQFF
TGTGCCAGCAGCGTATCCCCCCCGGGGAGCTCCTACAATGAGCAGTTCTTC
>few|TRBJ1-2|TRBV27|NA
CASSRGGGFLYGYTF
TGTGCCAGCAGCCGAGGAGGAGGTTTCCTCTATGGCTACACCTTC
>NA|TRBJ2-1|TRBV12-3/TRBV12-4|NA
CASSFLLGGPGEQFF
TGTGCCAGCAGTTTTTTACTCGGGGGGCCGGGAGAGCAGTTCTTC
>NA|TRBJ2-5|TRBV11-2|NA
CASSLDPGDRGTQYF
TGTGCCAGCAGCTTAGATCCGGGCGACCGAGGTACCCAGTACTTC
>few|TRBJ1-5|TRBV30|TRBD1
CAWQTGTGTQPQHF
TGTGCCTGGCAAACCGGGACAGGGACTCAGCCCCAGCATTTT
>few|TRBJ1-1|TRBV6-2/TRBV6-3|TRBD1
CASTVDRVNTEAFF
TGTGCCAGCACCGTAGACAGGGTTAACACTGAAGCTTTCTTT
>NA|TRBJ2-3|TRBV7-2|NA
CASSPPGFTDTQYF
TGTGCCAGCAGCCCCCCCGGGTTCACAGATACGCAGTATTTT
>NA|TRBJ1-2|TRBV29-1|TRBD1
CSVPPALTGGDGYTF
TGCAGCGTTCCTCCCGCTTTGACAGGGGGCGATGGCTACACCTTC
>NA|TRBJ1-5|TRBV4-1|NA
CASSQGELGNQPQHF
TGCGCCAGCAGCCAAGGAGAGTTGGGGAATCAGCCCCAGCATTTT
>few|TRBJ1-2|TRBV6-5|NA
CASSYSGSDGYTF
TGTGCCAGCAGTTACTCGGGGTCGGACGGCTACACCTTC
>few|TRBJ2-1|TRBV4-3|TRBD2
CASSQERGGTVDEQFF
TGCGCCAGCAGCCAAGAGCGGGGGGGCACGGTCGATGAGCAGTTCTTC
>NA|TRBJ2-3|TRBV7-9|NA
CASSGGVETDTQYF
TGTGCCAGCAGCGGGGGAGTTGAAACAGATACGCAGTATTTT
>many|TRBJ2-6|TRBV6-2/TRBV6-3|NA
CASSYRQSGANVLTF
TGTGCCAGCAGTTACAGACAGTCTGGGGCCAACGTCCTGACTTTC